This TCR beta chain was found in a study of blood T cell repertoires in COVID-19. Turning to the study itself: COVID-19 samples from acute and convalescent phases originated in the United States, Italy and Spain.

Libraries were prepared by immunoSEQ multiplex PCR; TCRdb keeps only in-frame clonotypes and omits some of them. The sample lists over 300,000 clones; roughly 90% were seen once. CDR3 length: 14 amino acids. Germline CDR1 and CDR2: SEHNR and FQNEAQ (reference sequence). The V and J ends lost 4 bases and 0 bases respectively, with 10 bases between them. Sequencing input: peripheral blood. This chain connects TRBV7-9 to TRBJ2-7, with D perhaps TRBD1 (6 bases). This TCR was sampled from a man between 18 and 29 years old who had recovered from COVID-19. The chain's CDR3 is CASSYGQSSYEQYF. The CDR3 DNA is TGTGCCAGCAGCTATGGACAGAGCTCCTACGAGCAGTACTTC.